The 22 T cell receptor beta chains below come from one sample, sequenced in a study of response to subunit inactivated influenza vaccine. Using its own MiXCR run on the RT-PCR reads, TCRdb lists one record per CDR3 protein. The table has around 850,000 distinct CDR3 sequences, 15% to 20% seen once; the top ten hold roughly 10%. This specimen was PBMCs from blood, taken roughly 5 days after vaccination. Receptors were obtained from a man in his fifties or sixties who received an inactivated influenza vaccine.

This clonotype was counted only a few times. V is TRBV5-1 and J is TRBJ2-5, with 9 bases identical to TRBD1. CDR3 size: 15 residues. Trimming at V came to 4 bases and at J to 5 bases, leaving 9 bases not matched to a gene. Germline V CDR1 and CDR2: SGHRS, YFSETQ. In DNA form, the CDR3 reads TGCGCCAGCAGCCGCAAGGGGGACAGGGATGAGACCCAGTACTTC. This translates into CASSRKGDRDETQYF.

This clonotype was recorded at least ten times. The chain's CDR3 is CASSTGQGSYEQYF. The CDR3 DNA sequence: TGTGCCAGCAGCACGGGACAGGGCTCCTACGAGCAGTACTTC. The chain links TRBV7-2 to TRBJ2-7; 9 bases fit TRBD1. V lost 5 bases and J lost 0; bases outside the gene matches: 2. The CDR3 length is 14 residues. Germline CDR1 SGHTA, CDR2 FQGNSA. Full variable domain (outside the CDR3, taken from reference TRBV7-2 and TRBJ2-7): GAGVSQSPSNKVTEKGKDVELRCDPISGHTALYWYRQSLGQGLEFLIYFQGNSAPDKSGLPSDRFSAERTGGSVSTLTIQRTQQEDSAVYLCASSTGQGSYEQYFGPGTRLTVT.

This clonotype was detected many times. The V gene is TRBV12-3 or TRBV12-4, the J gene TRBJ1-1; possibly TRBD1 for D (5 bases). The CDR3 is 14 amino acids. Trimming removed 5 bases from V and 1 base from J, with 11 bases in between. The CDR3 DNA follows: TGTGCCAGCAGTCCAATGGGGGGGAACACTGAAGCTTTCTTT. This encodes CASSPMGGNTEAFF.

This clonotype was seen repeatedly, ten times or more. The chain employs TRBV29-1 and TRBJ2-1; 8 positions match TRBD2. This CDR3 has 16 amino acids. Germline V gene data show CDR1 as SQVTM and CDR2 as ANQGSEA. Trimming cost V 0 bases and J 1 base; bases outside gene matches: 5. The CDR3 sequence: CSVEDRSGSSYNEQFF. DNA of the CDR3: TGCAGCGTTGAAGATAGAAGCGGGAGTTCCTACAATGAGCAGTTCTTC.

This chain uses TRBV14 with TRBJ2-7; D is unclear. The CDR3 is made up of 15 amino acids. Germline CDR1 reads SGHDN; CDR2 reads FVKESK. The ends were cut back, 1 base at V and 3 bases at J, with 13 bases in the middle. The CDR3 reads CASSQGVGDFYEQYF. In nucleotides, the CDR3 is TGTGCCAGCAGCCAAGGAGTGGGCGATTTCTACGAGCAGTACTTC. Supplemented by reference TRBV14 and TRBJ2-7, the full variable domain reads EAGVTQFPSHSVIEKGQTVTLRCDPISGHDNLYWYRRVMGKEIKFLLHFVKESKQDESGMPNNRFLAERTGGTYSTLKVQPAELEDSGVYFCASSQGVGDFYEQYFGPGTRLTVT.

The chain uses TRBV25-1 and TRBJ1-4, with 7 bases matching TRBD1. Germline CDR1 reads MGHDK; CDR2 reads SYGVNS. CDR3 size: 15 residues. V shed 3 bases and J 8 bases; nucleotides not matched to a gene: 9. The CDR3 is CASSDSTGILEKLFF. In nucleotides, the CDR3 is TGTGCCAGCAGTGACTCGACAGGGATCTTAGAAAAACTGTTTTTT.

This clonotype was observed a handful of times. This sequence joins TRBV20-1 and TRBJ2-1; perhaps TRBD2 as D (6 bases). Germline-derived CDR1 and CDR2 are DFQATT and SNEGSKA (reference sequence). The CDR3 has 13 residues. V dropped 6 bases and J dropped 12 bases, with 21 bases sitting between them. The CDR3 DNA is TGCAGTGCAGCGAATTCTAATAAGGGAGGGCAGTTCTTC. Translation: CSAANSNKGGQFF.

The J gene is TRBJ1-2, the V gene TRBV7-2, with D possibly matching TRBD1 (6 bases). Germline values: CDR1 SGHTA, CDR2 FQGNSA. The V gene lost 2 bases and the J gene lost 8 bases, with 15 bases spanning the gap. This CDR3 region has 14 residues. CDR3 region: CASSLRGALQGYTF. The CDR3 coding sequence is TGTGCCAGCAGCTTACGGGGGGCACTTCAAGGCTACACCTTC.

The chain recombines TRBV4-1 with TRBJ2-7; 7 nucleotides align to TRBD1. This CDR3 is built from 14 residues. Per the germline V gene, CDR1 is MGHRA and CDR2 is YSYEKL. The V and J ends lost 4 bases and 3 bases, in that order; junction bases with no gene match: 6. DNA of the CDR3: TGCGCCAGCAGCCTTCAACGGGACAGCTACGAGCAGTACTTC. Protein product: CASSLQRDSYEQYF.

The J gene is TRBJ2-1, the V gene TRBV20-1, with 7 bases that match TRBD2. Unmatched junction bases numbered 5, after V lost 3 bases and J lost 3 bases. The CDR3 is made up of 14 amino acids. Looked up from germline, CDR1 is DFQATT and CDR2 is SNEGSKA (reference sequence). CDR3 in amino acids: CSASPLASYNEQFF. The DNA of the CDR3 is TGCAGTGCTAGCCCACTAGCGAGCTACAATGAGCAGTTCTTC.

In its sample, this clonotype was seen a few times. The J gene is TRBJ2-1, the V gene TRBV10-3; 10 nucleotides line up with TRBD2. The germline V gene has CDR1 ENHRY and CDR2 SYGVKD. J was trimmed by 6 bases and V by 6 bases; bases with no gene match: 2. This CDR3 has 13 residues. CDR3 region: CAIRGLAPNEQFF. CDR3 coding DNA: TGTGCCATCAGGGGACTAGCGCCCAATGAGCAGTTCTTC.

V usage is TRBV12-3 or TRBV12-4 and J usage is TRBJ1-2, with D unresolved. The V end lost 6 bases, the J end lost 4 bases, and 6 bases lay between the germline ends. This CDR3 has 11 residues. The DNA for the CDR3 is TGTGCCAGCAGCAACAGCTATGGCTACACCTTC. Translation gives CASSNSYGYTF.

This clonotype was seen a few times. The chain joins TRBV6-2 or TRBV6-3 to TRBJ2-1, with 8 bases fitting TRBD2. Trimming removed 7 bases from V and 5 bases from J; junction bases left unmatched: 13. The CDR3 has 16 amino acids. Germline lookup yields CDR1 MNHEY and CDR2 SVGEGT. The CDR3, as DNA: TGTGCCAGCACCCTAAATCGGAACGGGGGGGACAATGAGCAGTTCTTC. It encodes CASTLNRNGGDNEQFF.

The chain joins TRBV7-2 to TRBJ1-2; D is possibly TRBD1 (6 bases). The CDR3 runs to 13 residues. The V end lost 5 bases, the J end lost 5 bases, and 12 bases lay between the germline ends. In germline, CDR1 is SGHTA, CDR2 FQGNSA. The chain's CDR3 is CASSPGQIYGYTF. The CDR3, as DNA: TGTGCCAGCAGCCCTGGACAGATTTATGGCTACACCTTC.

This clonotype was seen more than once but under ten times. The chain couples TRBV15 to TRBJ2-2; D is uncertain. This CDR3 is built from 15 residues. V was clipped by 3 bases and J by 2 bases, with 10 bases between them. In germline, CDR1 is LNHNV, CDR2 YYDKDF (reference sequence). CDR3 amino acids: CATSRAQPNTGELFF. The CDR3 nucleotides read TGTGCCACCAGCAGGGCTCAACCTAACACCGGGGAGCTGTTTTTT.

This clonotype was observed a handful of times. The rearrangement links TRBV9 to TRBJ2-5; D may match TRBD1 or TRBD2 (5 bases each). CDR3 length: 16 residues. CDR1 is SGDLS and CDR2 is YYNGEE in the germline V gene. Trimming left V 3 bases short and J 3 bases short, with 18 bases between. The CDR3 here is CASSAFRDRAEETQYF. The CDR3 DNA sequence: TGTGCCAGCAGCGCCTTCCGGGACCGAGCAGAAGAGACCCAGTACTTC.

The sample holds many counts of this clonotype. V usage is TRBV29-1 and J usage is TRBJ2-7; 9 bases agree with TRBD1. Unmatched junction bases numbered 11, after V lost 5 bases and J lost 3 bases. The CDR3 totals 15 residues. Germline V CDR1 and CDR2: SQVTM, ANQGSEA. CDR3 in DNA: TGCAGCGTTCTCGAGGCGACAGGGGGACGCTACGAGCAGTACTTC. It codes for CSVLEATGGRYEQYF.

This clonotype has only a few counts. V is TRBV6-2 or TRBV6-3 and J is TRBJ2-1; D might be TRBD2 (6 bases). The CDR3 is 16 amino acids. Germline values: CDR1 MNHEY, CDR2 SVGEGT. V lost 9 bases to trimming and J lost 9 bases, with 27 bases between them. The CDR3: CASQSAPGLPRSEQFF. CDR3 bases: TGTGCCAGTCAGAGTGCCCCGGGACTCCCCCGGTCTGAGCAGTTCTTC.

The genes are TRBV4-2 and TRBJ1-6; no clear D gene. From germline, CDR1 is LGHNA and CDR2 YNFKEQ. There are 14 residues in the CDR3. Trimming took 6 bases from V and 1 from J, leaving 7 bases between them. CDR3 region: CASRAGSYNSPLHF. In DNA, the CDR3 is TGTGCCAGCAGGGCAGGATCCTATAATTCACCCCTCCACTTT.

The rearrangement joins TRBV2 to TRBJ1-1; D ambiguous. The V end was cut by 10 bases, the J end by 5 bases, with 17 bases between. This CDR3 contains 13 residues. Germline lookup yields CDR1 SNHLY and CDR2 FYNNEI. The CDR3 nucleotides read TGTGCCACGAAACAACCGGAAGGGACTGAAGCTTTCTTT. This translates into CATKQPEGTEAFF.

This clonotype was counted between two and nine times. The chain carries TRBV20-1 and TRBJ1-5; D call uncertain. The CDR3 spans 12 residues. The germline V gene encodes CDR1 DFQATT and CDR2 SNEGSKA (reference sequence). V shed 1 base and J shed 7 bases, with 8 bases lying between them. The CDR3 region is CSARAGVQPQHF. The CDR3 nucleotides read TGCAGTGCTAGAGCCGGGGTGCAGCCCCAGCATTTT.

The V gene is TRBV7-2, the J gene TRBJ2-3; TRBD1 matches at 9 bases. The V and J ends lost 3 bases and 4 bases, in that order; junction bases with no gene match: 2. The CDR3 consists of 14 residues. Germline assignment: CDR1 SGHTA and CDR2 FQGNSA. CDR3 nucleotides: TGTGCCAGCAGCTTTGGACAGGGGTCAGATACGCAGTATTTT. Its translation: CASSFGQGSDTQYF.